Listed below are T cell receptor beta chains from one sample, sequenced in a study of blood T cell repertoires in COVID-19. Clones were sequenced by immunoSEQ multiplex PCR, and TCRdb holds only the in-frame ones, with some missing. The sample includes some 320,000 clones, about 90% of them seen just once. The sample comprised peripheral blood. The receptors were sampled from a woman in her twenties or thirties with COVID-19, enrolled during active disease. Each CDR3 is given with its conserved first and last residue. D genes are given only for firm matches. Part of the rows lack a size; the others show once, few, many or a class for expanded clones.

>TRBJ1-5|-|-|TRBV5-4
TGTGCCAGCAGCTTGTTAGGGGGAGGGGAAGAGGGGACGAGGCAGCCCCAGCATTTT
CASSLLGGGEEGTRQPQHF
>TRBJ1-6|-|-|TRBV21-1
TGTGCCAGCAGCAAAGCGCGGGAGGGGATTAATTCACCCCTCCACTTT
CASSKAREGINSPLHF
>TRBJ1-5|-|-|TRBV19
TGTGCCAGTTCCTCCGGACAGTTTATACGGATCAATCAGCCCCAGCATTTT
CASSSGQFIRINQPQHF
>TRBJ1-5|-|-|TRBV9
TGTGCCAGCAGCGTAGCTACTGGAGACAGCACCCAGCATTTT
CASSVATGDSTQHF
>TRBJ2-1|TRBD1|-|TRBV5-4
TGTGCCAGCCCAGCTGTATCAAGCCCGTCCGGGACAGGGTCCTACAATGAGCAGTTCTTC
CASPAVSSPSGTGSYNEQFF
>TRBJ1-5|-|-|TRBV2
TGTGCCAGCGCCGACACAAACAGCAATCAGCCCCAGCATTTT
CASADTNSNQPQHF
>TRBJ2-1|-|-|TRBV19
TGTGCCAGTAGTATAGGCCTAGCGATCTCCTACAATGAGCAGTTCTTC
CASSIGLAISYNEQFF
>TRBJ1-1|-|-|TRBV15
TGTGCCACCAGCAGGGTTACACCATCTGGTGAAGCTTTCTTT
CATSRVTPSGEAFF
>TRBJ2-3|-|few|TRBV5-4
TGTGCCATCAGAGACCGGGTCTTCACAGATACGCAGTATTTT
CAIRDRVFTDTQYF
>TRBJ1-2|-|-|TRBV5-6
TGTGCCAGCAGCCCGGAACGTGGGGGCGGACCCTATGGCTACACCTTC
CASSPERGGGPYGYTF
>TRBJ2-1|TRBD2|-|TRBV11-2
TGTGCCAGCAGTTCCGGGACTAGCCTTCTCGATGAGCAGTTCTTC
CASSSGTSLLDEQFF
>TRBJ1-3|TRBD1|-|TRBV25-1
TGTGCCAGCCACAGGGGGGGTGTAGACACCATATATTTT
CASHRGGVDTIYF
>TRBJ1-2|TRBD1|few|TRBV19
TGTGCCAGTAGTATGAACTCCGGGACAGAGAACTATGGCTACACCTTC
CASSMNSGTENYGYTF
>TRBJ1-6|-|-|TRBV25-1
TGTGCCAGCGGTGGACAGTTATCACCCCTCCACTTT
CASGGQLSPLHF
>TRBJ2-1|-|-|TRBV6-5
TGTGCCAGCAGGGCGCCGGGTGAATACAATGAGCAGTTCTTC
CASRAPGEYNEQFF
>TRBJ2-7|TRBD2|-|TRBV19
TGTGCCAGTAGTATAGTAACTAGCGGGGACTACGAGCAGTACTTC
CASSIVTSGDYEQYF
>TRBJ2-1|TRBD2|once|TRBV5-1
TGCGCCAGCAGCCTGACTAGCGGGGGGGCGAATGAGCAGTTCTTC
CASSLTSGGANEQFF
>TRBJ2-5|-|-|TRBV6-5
TGTGCCAGCCGAGAACAGGGAAGTACGGAGACCCAGTACTTC
CASREQGSTETQYF
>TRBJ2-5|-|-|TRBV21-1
TGTGCCAGCAGCAAACCCCCCGGGGTGGGAGAGACCCAGTACTTC
CASSKPPGVGETQYF
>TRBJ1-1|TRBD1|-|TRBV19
TGTGCCAGTAGCACCGGGACAGGGAGGACGGAAGCTTTCTTT
CASSTGTGRTEAFF
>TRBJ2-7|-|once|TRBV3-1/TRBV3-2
TGTGCCAGCACATCCAGCCCGGGGAACTACGAGCAGTACTTC
CASTSSPGNYEQYF
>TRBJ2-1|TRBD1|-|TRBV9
TGTGCCAGCAGCGTGGGGGGGACAGGGAATGCTTATGAGCAGTTCTTC
CASSVGGTGNAYEQFF
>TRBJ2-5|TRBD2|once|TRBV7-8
TGTGCCAGCAGCCAGCGGGGGGGCCGAGAGACCCAGTACTTC
CASSQRGGRETQYF
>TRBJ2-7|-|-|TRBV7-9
TGTGCCAGCAGCCAGTCGATACGAGGAATCAACGAGCAGTACTTC
CASSQSIRGINEQYF
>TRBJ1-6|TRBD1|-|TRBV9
TGTGCCAGCAGATCAGACAGGGACGGGTCACCCCTCCACTTT
CASRSDRDGSPLHF
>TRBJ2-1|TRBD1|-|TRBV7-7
TGTGCCAGCAGCTCAGGTTACAGGGGAGCGGATCCCAATGGGCAGTTCTTC
CASSSGYRGADPNGQFF
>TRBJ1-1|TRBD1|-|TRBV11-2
TGTGCCAGCAGGCAGGGGGAAATGAACACTGAAGCTTTCTTT
CASRQGEMNTEAFF
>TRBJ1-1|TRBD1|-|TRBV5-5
TGTGCCAGCAGCTTGGTGGCGGGACAGCTGAACACTGAAGCTTTCTTT
CASSLVAGQLNTEAFF
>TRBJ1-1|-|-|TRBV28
TGTGCCAGCAGTTTAGCCCTATACAGTGACACTGAAGCTTTCTTT
CASSLALYSDTEAFF
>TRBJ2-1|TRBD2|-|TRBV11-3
TGTGCCAGCAGCTTCGGGGGGGACCCCTCCTACAATGAGCAGTTCTTC
CASSFGGDPSYNEQFF
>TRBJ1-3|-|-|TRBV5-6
TGTGCCAGCAGCTTGGTTCGCACAATCTCTGGAAACACCATATATTTT
CASSLVRTISGNTIYF
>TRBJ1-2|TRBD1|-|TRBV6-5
TGTGCCACACATTCCTCCGGGACAGGGCGCCGCGGCTACACCTTC
CATHSSGTGRRGYTF